The T cell receptor beta chain under discussion was sequenced for a study of T cell repertoires in cytomegalovirus infection. About the research overall: It was recently identified HLA-C-restricted and well-studied HLA-B-restricted CMV epitopes that the study used. Through public TCR beta signatures, both CMV infection and matching HLA type were indicated. Findings and caveats of the study: CMV-specific HLA-C-restricted TCR beta clonotypes dominated the ex vivo response. CMV carriers having the relevant HLA were flagged by cumulative public TCR beta family frequency.

The V gene end was trimmed by 7 bases and the J gene end by 5 bases; junction bases not matched to a gene: 9. This CDR3 contains 14 residues. Concerning this clonotype: Antigen specificity is unknown.

TCRdb fed the reads into MiXCR, producing one record per CDR3 protein. There are hundreds of thousands of distinct CDR3 sequences in the sample; about 30% occur only once, and around 12% lies in the top ten. J is TRBJ2-3 and V is TRBV7-1; 7 bases are shared with TRBD2. TRBV7-1 is classed as an ORF, of uncertain function. Sequenced material: cultured CD8+ T cells from PBMCs, taken from culture after CMV antigen stimulation. The receptor was isolated from a human donor in good health (CMV status not recorded). Some clones in this sample may be carry-over from other donors' samples. The CDR3 coding sequence is TGTGCCAGCACTCAGGTTACGGGGGGAGATACGCAGTATTTT. This encodes CASTQVTGGDTQYF.